This T cell receptor beta chain was sequenced during a study of neoadjuvant anti-PD-1 for oral cavity cancer (dated by TCRdb to the early 2020s). General notes on the study: Patients mostly received three to four biweekly doses of nivolumab at 3 mg/kg before curative-intent surgical resection. A fourth nivolumab dose was given around day 43 to patients without progression, and definitive surgical resection was performed in those patients on days 50-56. Under RECIST 1.1, patients with complete response, partial response or stable disease were classed as responders, and patients with progression were classed as non-responders. The parent correlative cohort had over ten patients and a response rate of about 31%.

There are 16 amino acids in the CDR3, from cysteine to phenylalanine inclusive. Left in the record is the CDR3 DNA by itself, 48 bases read in frame from the first base. The germline V gene gives CDR1 as SGHAT and CDR2 as FQNNGV. V is trimmed back by 3 bases and J by 2 bases, and the junction contains 7 bases that no gene match accounts for. For deep sequencing, PBMC libraries mostly used about 0.45 ug of input genomic DNA, with six replicates for each sample. TCRbeta libraries were prepared with the immunoSEQ hsTCRbeta kit according to the manufacturer's instructions. An Illumina NovaSeq 6000 S4 flow cell was used to sequence the final libraries, which had first been combined to 3 nM. The original methods were these. The immunoSEQ Analyzer was used for raw data preprocessing and quality control. The analysis was restricted to productive rearrangements, with each unique CDR3 amino acid sequence defining a clonotype. Repertoire clonality was estimated as the Gini-Simpson index, which was calculated using the R package tcR. Student's t test was used to compare Gini indices, while Pearson correlation assessed associations with tumor size change. Held by TCRdb, this immuneACCESS table contains in-frame sequences only and omits some clones. Under half of the omission traces to an unresolved V gene where checked; the cause of the rest is unknown. V and J calls and clone size are given by that table; D and trimming were obtained from the DNA. This sample lists tens of thousands of clones; around four fifths were detected once. The ten biggest clones cover approximately 3% of the sample.

This clone was counted between two and nine times. The antigen it binds to is not known. The sample holds no much larger clone one base away, and base qualities are not on file. Interpreted using the paper, the time point label stands for: before neoadjuvant nivolumab. Patients were newly diagnosed with stage II-IVA oral cavity squamous cell carcinoma and had received no prior systemic or radiation treatment. Everyone in the cohort had locally advanced, HPV-negative oral cavity squamous cell carcinoma. Peripheral blood mononuclear cells were analyzed directly and were not maintained or expanded in culture. Samples came from a longitudinal correlative study of a single-arm phase II trial of neoadjuvant nivolumab in oral cavity squamous cell carcinoma. Subject-matched pre- and post-treatment PBMCs and tumors from three responders and three non-responders were subjected to genomic DNA-based TCRbeta sequencing. Peripheral blood mononuclear cells were drawn once before nivolumab treatment and a second time after treatment, when surgery took place. The Maxwell RSC DNA from Cells kit was used to isolate genomic DNA from PBMCs.

The investigation overall reported the following: TCR analyses included only three patients per response group, and the authors called for larger cohorts for validation. After neoadjuvant nivolumab, T cell clonality (Gini index) in PBMCs was significantly higher in non-responders than in responders. Higher pretreatment blood Treg/Th17 ratios correlated with both higher pretreatment blood TCRbeta clonality and lower post-treatment tumor TCRbeta clonality.

The chain uses TRBV11-2 and TRBJ2-5, with 9 bases in between that match TRBD2. Sequenced here: PBMCs, sampled before nivolumab (anti-PD-1) treatment. This TCR came from a person between 35 and 79 years old with oral cavity squamous cell carcinoma. The DNA sequence is TGTGCCAGCAGCTTCACCGGGACTAGCAGACAAGAGACCCAGTACTTC. Its amino acids are CASSFTGTSRQETQYF.